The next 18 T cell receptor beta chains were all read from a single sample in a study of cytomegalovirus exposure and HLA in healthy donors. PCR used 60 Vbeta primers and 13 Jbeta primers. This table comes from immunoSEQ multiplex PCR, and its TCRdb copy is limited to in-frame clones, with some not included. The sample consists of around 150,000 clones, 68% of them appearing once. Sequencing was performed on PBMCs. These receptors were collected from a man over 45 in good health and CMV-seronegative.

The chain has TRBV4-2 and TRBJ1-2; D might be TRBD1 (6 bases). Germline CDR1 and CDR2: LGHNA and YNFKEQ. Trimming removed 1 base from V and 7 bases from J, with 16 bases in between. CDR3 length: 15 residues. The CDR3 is CASSQGQGNLGGYTF. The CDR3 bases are TGTGCCAGCAGCCAAGGTCAGGGGAATCTTGGTGGCTACACCTTC.

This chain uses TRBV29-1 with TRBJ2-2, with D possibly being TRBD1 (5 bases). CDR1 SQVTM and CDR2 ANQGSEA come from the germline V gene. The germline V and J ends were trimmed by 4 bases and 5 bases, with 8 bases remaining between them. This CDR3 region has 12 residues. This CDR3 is CSVGQGTGELFF. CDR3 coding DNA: TGCAGCGTTGGGCAGGGAACCGGGGAGCTGTTTTTT.

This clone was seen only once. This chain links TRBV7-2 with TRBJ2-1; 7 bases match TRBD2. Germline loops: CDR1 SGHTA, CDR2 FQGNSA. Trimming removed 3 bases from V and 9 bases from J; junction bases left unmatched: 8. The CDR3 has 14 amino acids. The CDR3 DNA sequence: TGTGCCAGCAGCTTTGGACTAGGCTCGGGTGAGCAGTTCTTC. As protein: CASSFGLGSGEQFF.

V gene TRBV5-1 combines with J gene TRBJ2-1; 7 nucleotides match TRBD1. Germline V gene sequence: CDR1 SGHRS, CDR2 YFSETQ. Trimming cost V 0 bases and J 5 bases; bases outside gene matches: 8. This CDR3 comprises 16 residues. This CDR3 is CASSLATGVLNNEQFF. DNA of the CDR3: TGCGCCAGCAGCTTGGCCACAGGGGTCCTCAACAATGAGCAGTTCTTC.

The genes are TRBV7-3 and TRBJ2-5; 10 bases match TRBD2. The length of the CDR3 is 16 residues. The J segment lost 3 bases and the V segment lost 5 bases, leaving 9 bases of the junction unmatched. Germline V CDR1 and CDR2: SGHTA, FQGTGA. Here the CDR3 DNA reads TGTGCCAGCAGCCCGACGGGTAGCGGGGGGAAAGAGACCCAGTACTTC. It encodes CASSPTGSGGKETQYF. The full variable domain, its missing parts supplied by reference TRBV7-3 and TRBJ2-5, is GAGVSQTPSNKVTEKGKYVELRCDPISGHTALYWYRQSLGQGPEFLIYFQGTGAADDSGLPNDRFFAVRPEGSVSTLKIQRTERGDSAVYLCASSPTGSGGKETQYFGPGTRLLVL.

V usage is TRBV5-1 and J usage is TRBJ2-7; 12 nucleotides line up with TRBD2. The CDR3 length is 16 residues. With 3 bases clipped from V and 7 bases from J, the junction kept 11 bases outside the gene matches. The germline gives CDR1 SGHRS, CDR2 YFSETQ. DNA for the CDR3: TGCGCCAGCAGCTGGGGGACTAGCGGGCTTGTCGGAGAGCAGTACTTC. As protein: CASSWGTSGLVGEQYF.

In DNA, the CDR3 is TGTGCCAGCACCTATGCCCTCTCAACAGCGAACACCGGGGAGCTGTTTTTT. Its protein product is CASTYALSTANTGELFF. This chain joins TRBV7-9 and TRBJ2-2, with D hard to call. Germline V gives CDR1 SEHNR, CDR2 FQNEAQ (reference sequence). The CDR3 runs 17 residues. Trimming pared 7 bases from V and 0 bases from J, leaving 18 bases between. Looking up the rest from reference TRBV7-9 and TRBJ2-2 gives the full variable domain: DTGVSQNPRHKITKRGQNVTFRCDPISEHNRLYWYRQTLGQGPEFLTYFQNEAQLEKSRLLSDRFSAERPKGSFSTLEIQRTEQGDSAMYLCASTYALSTANTGELFFGEGSRLTVL.

Written as DNA, the CDR3 is TGTGCCAGCAGCCAATCAACGGCAGGGAATCAGCCCCAGCATTTT. This gives the protein CASSQSTAGNQPQHF. V and J are TRBV16 and TRBJ1-5, with a possible D match to TRBD1 (5 bases). This CDR3 spans 15 amino acids. V lost 0 bases and J 4 bases, leaving 10 bases between the germline ends. The germline CDR1 and CDR2 sequences are KGHSY and FQNENV.

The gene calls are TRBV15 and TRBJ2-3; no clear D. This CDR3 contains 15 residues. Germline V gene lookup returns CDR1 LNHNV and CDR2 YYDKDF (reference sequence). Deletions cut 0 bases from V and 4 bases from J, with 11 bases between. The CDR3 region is CATSRDTGFADTQYF. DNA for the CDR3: TGTGCCACCAGCAGAGATACGGGTTTTGCAGATACGCAGTATTTT.

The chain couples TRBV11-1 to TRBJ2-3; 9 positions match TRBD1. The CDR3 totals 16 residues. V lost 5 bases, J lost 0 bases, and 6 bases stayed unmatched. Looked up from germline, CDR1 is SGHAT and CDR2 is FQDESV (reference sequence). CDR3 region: CASSRMGQGSTDTQYF. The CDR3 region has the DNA TGTGCCAGCAGCCGCATGGGACAGGGTAGCACAGATACGCAGTATTTT.

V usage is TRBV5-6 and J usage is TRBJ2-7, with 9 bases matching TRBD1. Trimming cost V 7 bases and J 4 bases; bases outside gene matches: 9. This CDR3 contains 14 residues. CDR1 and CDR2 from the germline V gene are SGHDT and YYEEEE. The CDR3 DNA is TGTGCCAGCGAAAGGGGGACAGGGAGGTACGAGCAGTACTTC. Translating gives CASERGTGRYEQYF.

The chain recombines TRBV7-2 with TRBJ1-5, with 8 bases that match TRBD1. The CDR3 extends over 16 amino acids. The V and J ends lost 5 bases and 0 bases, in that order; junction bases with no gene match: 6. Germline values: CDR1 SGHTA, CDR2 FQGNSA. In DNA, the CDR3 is TGTGCCAGCAGCACGCAGGGGGCCTATAGCAATCAGCCCCAGCATTTT. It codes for CASSTQGAYSNQPQHF. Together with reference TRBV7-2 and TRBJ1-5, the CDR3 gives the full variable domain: GAGVSQSPSNKVTEKGKDVELRCDPISGHTALYWYRQSLGQGLEFLIYFQGNSAPDKSGLPSDRFSAERTGGSVSTLTIQRTQQEDSAVYLCASSTQGAYSNQPQHFGDGTRLSIL.

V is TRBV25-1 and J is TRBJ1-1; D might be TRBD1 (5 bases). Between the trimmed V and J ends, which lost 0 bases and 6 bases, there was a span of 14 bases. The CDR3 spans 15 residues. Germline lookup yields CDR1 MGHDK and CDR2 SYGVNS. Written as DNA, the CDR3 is TGTGCCAGCAGTGAATATCGTCCAGGGCTTTCTGAAGCTTTCTTT. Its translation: CASSEYRPGLSEAFF. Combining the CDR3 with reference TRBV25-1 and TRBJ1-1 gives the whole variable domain EADIYQTPRYLVIGTGKKITLECSQTMGHDKMYWYQQDPGMELHLIHYSYGVNSTEKGDLSSESTVSRIRTEHFPLTLESARPSHTSQYLCASSEYRPGLSEAFFGQGTRLTVV.

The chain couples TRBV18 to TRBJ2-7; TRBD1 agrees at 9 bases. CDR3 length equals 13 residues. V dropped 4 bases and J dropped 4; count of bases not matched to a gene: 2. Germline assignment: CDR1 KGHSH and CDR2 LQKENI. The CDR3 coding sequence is TGTGCCAGCTCACAGACAGGGGGGTACGAGCAGTACTTC. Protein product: CASSQTGGYEQYF.

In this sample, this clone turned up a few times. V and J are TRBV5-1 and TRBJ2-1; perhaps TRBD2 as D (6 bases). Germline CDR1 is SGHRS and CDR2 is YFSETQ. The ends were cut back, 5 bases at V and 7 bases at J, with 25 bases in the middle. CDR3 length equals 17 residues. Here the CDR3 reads CASSSTFGGVGMNEQFF. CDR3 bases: TGCGCCAGCAGTTCAACTTTTGGCGGGGTTGGGATGAATGAGCAGTTCTTC.

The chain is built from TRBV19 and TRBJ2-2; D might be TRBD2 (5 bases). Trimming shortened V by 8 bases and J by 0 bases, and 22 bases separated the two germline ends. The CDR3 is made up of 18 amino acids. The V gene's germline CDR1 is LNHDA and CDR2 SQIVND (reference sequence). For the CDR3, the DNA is TGTGCCAGTCTAACCTCTCTTAGTGAGGGCCCGAACACCGGGGAGCTGTTTTTT. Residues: CASLTSLSEGPNTGELFF.

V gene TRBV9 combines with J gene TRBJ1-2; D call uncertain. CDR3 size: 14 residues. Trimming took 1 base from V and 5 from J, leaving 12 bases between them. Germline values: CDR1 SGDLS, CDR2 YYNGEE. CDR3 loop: CASSVRAEDYGYTF. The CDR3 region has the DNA TGTGCCAGCAGCGTACGTGCGGAGGATTATGGCTACACCTTC.

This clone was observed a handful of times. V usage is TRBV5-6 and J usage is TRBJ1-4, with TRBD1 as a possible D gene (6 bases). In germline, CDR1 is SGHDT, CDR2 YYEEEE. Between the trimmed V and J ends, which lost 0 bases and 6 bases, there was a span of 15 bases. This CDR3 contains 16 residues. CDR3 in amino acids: CASSLVGGQGDEKLFF. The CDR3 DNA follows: TGTGCCAGCAGCTTGGTTGGGGGCCAGGGAGATGAAAAACTGTTTTTT.